This T cell receptor beta chain emerged from a study of OX40 agonist ivuxolimab in advanced cancers. Overall study: Patients took ivuxolimab, an agonistic anti-OX40 (CD134) antibody. In this trial design, patients received ivuxolimab intravenously at 0.01 to 10 mg/kg every 2 weeks.

Comment on this clone: Antigen specificity is unknown.

Study results and limitations: Clonal expansion among partial responders at 0.1-3.0 mg/kg ranked near the lowest. Mean expanded clone counts were higher in CD8+ than CD4+ T cells.

TCRdb's table, derived via immunoSEQ multiplex PCR, lists solely in-frame clones and lacks some. Of about 80,000 clones listed, around 83% are singletons. Germline lookup yields CDR1 MNHEY and CDR2 SMNVEV (reference sequence). CDR3 length equals 13 residues. The V and J ends lost 2 bases and 0 bases respectively, with 4 bases between them. This receptor was obtained from an adult with an advanced solid tumor such as melanoma, head and neck, liver or kidney cancer. The rearrangement links TRBV27 to TRBJ1-1; D is undetermined. The sequencing used CD4+ or CD8+ T cells sorted from blood, collected in a trial of the OX40 agonist ivuxolimab. The CDR3 region has the DNA TGTGCCAGCAGTTTAGGGTTGAACACTGAAGCTTTCTTT. The encoded protein is CASSLGLNTEAFF.